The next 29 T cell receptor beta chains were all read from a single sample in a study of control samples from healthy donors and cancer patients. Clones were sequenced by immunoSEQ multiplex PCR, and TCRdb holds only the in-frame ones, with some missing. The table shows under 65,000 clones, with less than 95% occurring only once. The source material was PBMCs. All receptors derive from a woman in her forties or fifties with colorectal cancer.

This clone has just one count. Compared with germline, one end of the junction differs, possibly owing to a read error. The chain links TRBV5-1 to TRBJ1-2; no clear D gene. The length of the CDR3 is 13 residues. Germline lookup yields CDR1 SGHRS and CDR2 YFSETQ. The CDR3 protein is CASGLEMDYGYTF. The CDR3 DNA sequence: TGCGCCAGCGGCTTAGAAATGGACTATGGCTACACCTTC.

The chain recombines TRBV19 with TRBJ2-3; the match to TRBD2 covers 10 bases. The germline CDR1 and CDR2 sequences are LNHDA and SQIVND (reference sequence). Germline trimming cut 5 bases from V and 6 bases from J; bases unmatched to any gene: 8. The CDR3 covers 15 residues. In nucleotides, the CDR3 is TGTGCCAGTAGTCTCATAGCGGGGGGAATCGATACGCAGTATTTT. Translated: CASSLIAGGIDTQYF.

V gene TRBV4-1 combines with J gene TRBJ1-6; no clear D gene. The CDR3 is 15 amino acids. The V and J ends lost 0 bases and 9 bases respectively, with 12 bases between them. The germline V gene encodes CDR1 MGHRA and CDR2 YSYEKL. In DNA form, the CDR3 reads TGCGCCAGCAGCCAAGATGGGGTGGCCGGTTCACCCCTCCACTTT. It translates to CASSQDGVAGSPLHF.

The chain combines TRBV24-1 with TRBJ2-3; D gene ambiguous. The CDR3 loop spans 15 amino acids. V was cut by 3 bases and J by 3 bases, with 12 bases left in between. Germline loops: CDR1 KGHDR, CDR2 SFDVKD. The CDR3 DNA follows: TGTGCCACCAGTGATCGGCAGGTTGTAACAGATACGCAGTATTTT. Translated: CATSDRQVVTDTQYF.

The CDR3 DNA reads as TGCGCCAGCAGCCCGGGGACAGGGCGCACCGGGGAGCTGTTTTTT. The encoded protein is CASSPGTGRTGELFF. The chain combines TRBV5-1 with TRBJ2-2, with 9 bases fitting TRBD1. V was pared by 4 bases and J by 4 bases, with 5 bases of the junction left unmatched. This CDR3 has 15 residues. The germline gives CDR1 SGHRS, CDR2 YFSETQ.

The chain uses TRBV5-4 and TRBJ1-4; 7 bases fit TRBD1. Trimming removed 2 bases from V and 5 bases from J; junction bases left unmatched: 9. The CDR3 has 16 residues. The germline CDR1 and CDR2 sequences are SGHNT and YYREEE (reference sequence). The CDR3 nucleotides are TGTGCCAGCAGCTTACGACAGGGCGGGCGGAATGAAAAACTGTTTTTT. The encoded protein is CASSLRQGGRNEKLFF.

The CDR3 sequence: CASRGLVVEQFF. As DNA, the CDR3 is TGTGCCAGCAGGGGACTAGTCGTTGAGCAGTTCTTC. This chain links TRBV2 with TRBJ2-1; TRBD2 agrees at 8 bases. CDR3 length equals 12 residues. The V and J ends lost 6 bases and 9 bases, in that order; junction bases with no gene match: 4. The germline V gene has CDR1 SNHLY and CDR2 FYNNEI.

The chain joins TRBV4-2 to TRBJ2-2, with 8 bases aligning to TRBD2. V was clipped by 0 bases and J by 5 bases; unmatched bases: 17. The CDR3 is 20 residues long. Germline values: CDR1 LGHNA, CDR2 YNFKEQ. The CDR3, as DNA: TGTGCCAGCAGCCAAGATAAGGATGGCGGGGGACTAGTGGAGACCGGGGAGCTGTTTTTT. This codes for CASSQDKDGGGLVETGELFF.

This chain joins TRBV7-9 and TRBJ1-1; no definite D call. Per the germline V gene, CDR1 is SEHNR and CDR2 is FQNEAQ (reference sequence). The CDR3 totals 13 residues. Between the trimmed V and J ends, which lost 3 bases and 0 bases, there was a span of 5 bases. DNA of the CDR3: TGTGCCAGCAGCTTGAAGGTGAACACTGAAGCTTTCTTT. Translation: CASSLKVNTEAFF.

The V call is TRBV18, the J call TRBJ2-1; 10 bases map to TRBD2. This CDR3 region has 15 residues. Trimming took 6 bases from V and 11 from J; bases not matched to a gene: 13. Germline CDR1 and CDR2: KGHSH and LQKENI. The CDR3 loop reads CASSPGTSAGQKQFF. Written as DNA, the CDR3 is TGTGCCAGCTCCCCAGGGACTAGCGCGGGACAGAAGCAGTTCTTC.

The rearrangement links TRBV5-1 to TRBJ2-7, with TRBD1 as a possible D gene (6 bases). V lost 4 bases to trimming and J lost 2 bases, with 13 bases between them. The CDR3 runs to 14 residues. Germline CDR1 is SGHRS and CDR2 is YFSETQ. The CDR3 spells CASSPGTFPYEQYF. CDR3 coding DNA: TGCGCCAGCAGCCCAGGGACATTCCCCTACGAGCAGTACTTC.

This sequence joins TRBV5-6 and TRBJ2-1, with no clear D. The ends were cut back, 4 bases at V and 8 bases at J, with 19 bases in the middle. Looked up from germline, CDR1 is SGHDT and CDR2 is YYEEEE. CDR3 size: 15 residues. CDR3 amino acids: CASSEWWRLKDEQFF. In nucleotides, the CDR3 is TGTGCCAGCAGCGAGTGGTGGAGATTGAAGGATGAGCAGTTCTTC.

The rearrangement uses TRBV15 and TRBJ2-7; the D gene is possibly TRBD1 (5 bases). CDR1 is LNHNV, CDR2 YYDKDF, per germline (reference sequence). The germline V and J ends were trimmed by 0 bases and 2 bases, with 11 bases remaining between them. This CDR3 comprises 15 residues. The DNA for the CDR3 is TGTGCCACCAGCAGAGATTCTAGGGGAACCTACGAGCAGTACTTC. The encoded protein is CATSRDSRGTYEQYF.

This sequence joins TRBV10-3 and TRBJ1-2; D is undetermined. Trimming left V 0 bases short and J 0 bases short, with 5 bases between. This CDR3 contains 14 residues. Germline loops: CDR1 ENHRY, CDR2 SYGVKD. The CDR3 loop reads CAISESGANYGYTF. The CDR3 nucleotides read TGTGCCATCAGTGAGTCTGGAGCTAACTATGGCTACACCTTC.

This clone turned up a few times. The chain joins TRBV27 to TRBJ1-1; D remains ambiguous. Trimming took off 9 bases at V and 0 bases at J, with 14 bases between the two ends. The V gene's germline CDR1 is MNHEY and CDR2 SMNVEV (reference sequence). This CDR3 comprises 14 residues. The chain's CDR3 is CASAPAGLNTEAFF. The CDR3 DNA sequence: TGTGCCAGTGCGCCGGCGGGCTTGAACACTGAAGCTTTCTTT.

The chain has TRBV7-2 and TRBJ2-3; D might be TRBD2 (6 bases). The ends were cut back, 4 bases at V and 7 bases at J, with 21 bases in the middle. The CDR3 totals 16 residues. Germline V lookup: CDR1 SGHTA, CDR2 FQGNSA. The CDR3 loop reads CASSYGGLTDKYTQYF. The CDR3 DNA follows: TGTGCCAGCAGCTACGGAGGGCTCACTGATAAATATACGCAGTATTTT.

Here the CDR3 DNA reads TGTGCCAGCTCATACGGACAGGGGTACACCGGGGAGCTGTTTTTT. As protein: CASSYGQGYTGELFF. J is TRBJ2-2 and V is TRBV18, with 9 bases aligning to TRBD1. V trimming: 5 bases; J trimming: 3 bases; junction bases outside the gene matches: 4. Germline-derived CDR1 and CDR2 are KGHSH and LQKENI. The CDR3 has 15 residues. The full variable domain, with the rest looked up from reference TRBV18 and TRBJ2-2, is NAGVMQNPRHLVRRRGQEARLRCSPMKGHSHVYWYRQLPEEGLKFMVYLQKENIIDESGMPKERFSAEFPKEGPSILRIQQVVRGDSAAYFCASSYGQGYTGELFFGEGSRLTVL.

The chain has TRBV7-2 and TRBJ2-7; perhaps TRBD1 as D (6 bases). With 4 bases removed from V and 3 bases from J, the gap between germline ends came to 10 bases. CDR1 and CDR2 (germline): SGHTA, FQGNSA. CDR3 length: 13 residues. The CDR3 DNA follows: TGTGCCAGCAGCTCTCCAGGGGTCTACGAGCAGTACTTC. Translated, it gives CASSSPGVYEQYF.

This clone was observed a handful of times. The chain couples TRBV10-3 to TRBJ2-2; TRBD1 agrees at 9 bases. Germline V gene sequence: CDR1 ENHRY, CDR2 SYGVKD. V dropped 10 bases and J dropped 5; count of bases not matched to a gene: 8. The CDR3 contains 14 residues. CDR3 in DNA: TGTGCCACCCGGACAGGGGAAAGGACCGGGGAGCTGTTTTTT. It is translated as CATRTGERTGELFF.

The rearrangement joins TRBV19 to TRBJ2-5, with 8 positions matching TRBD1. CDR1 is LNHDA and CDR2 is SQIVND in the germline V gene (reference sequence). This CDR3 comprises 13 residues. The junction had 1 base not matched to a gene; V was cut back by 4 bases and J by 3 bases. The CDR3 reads CASSTDREETQYF. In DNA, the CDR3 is TGTGCCAGTAGTACGGACAGGGAAGAGACCCAGTACTTC.

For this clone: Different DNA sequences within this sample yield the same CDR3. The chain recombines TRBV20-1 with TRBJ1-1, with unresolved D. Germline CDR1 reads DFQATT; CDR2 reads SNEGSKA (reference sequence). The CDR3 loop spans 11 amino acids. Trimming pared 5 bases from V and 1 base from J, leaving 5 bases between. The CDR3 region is CSAPRNTEAFF. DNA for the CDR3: TGCAGTGCTCCGCGGAACACTGAAGCTTTCTTT.

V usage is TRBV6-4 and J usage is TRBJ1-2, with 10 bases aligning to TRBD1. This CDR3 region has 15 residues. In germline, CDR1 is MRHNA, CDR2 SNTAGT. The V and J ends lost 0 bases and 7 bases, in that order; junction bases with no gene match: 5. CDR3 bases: TGTGCCAGCAGTGACTCCGGGACAGGGGTCCGTGGCTACACCTTC. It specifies CASSDSGTGVRGYTF.

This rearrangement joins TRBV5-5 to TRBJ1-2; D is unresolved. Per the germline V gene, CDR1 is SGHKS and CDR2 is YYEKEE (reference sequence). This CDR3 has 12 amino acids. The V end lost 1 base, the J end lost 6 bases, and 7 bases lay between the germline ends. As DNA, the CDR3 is TGTGCCAGCAGCTTGTACCCGGATGGCTACACCTTC. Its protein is CASSLYPDGYTF. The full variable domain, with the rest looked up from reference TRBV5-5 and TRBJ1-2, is DAGVTQSPTHLIKTRGQQVTLRCSPISGHKSVSWYQQVLGQGPQFIFQYYEKEERGRGNFPDRFSARQFPNYSSELNVNALLLGDSALYLCASSLYPDGYTFGSGTRLTVV.

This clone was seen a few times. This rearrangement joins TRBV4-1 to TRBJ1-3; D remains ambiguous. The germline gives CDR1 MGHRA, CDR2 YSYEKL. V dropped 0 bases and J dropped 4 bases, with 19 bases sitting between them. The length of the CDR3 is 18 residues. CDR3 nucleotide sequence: TGCGCCAGCAGCCAAGATCCCGTCTCACGGGATATAGGAAACACCATATATTTT. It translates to CASSQDPVSRDIGNTIYF.

The CDR3 sequence is CASSPTSGIQAGELFF. The CDR3 bases are TGCGCCAGCAGCCCTACTAGCGGGATTCAGGCCGGGGAGCTGTTTTTT. The genes are TRBV5-1 and TRBJ2-2, with 10 bases matching TRBD2. Trimming cost V 4 bases and J 6 bases; bases outside gene matches: 9. The germline gives CDR1 SGHRS, CDR2 YFSETQ. The CDR3 has 16 amino acids.

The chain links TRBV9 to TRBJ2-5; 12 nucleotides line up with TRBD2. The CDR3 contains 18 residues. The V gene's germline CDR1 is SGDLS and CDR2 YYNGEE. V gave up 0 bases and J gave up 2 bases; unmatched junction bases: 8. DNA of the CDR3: TGTGCCAGCAGCGTAGTTGCTAGCGGGGGGGCTCGGCAAGAGACCCAGTACTTC. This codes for CASSVVASGGARQETQYF.

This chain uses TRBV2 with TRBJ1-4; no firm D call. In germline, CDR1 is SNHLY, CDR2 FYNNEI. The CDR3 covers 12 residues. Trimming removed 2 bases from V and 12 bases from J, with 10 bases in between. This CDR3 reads CASSEYTAELFF. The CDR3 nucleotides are TGTGCCAGCAGTGAATATACAGCTGAACTGTTTTTT. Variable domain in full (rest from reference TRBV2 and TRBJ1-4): EPEVTQTPSHQVTQMGQEVILRCVPISNHLYFYWYRQILGQKVEFLVSFYNNEISEKSEIFDDQFSVERPDGSNFTLKIRSTKLEDSAMYFCASSEYTAELFFGSGTQLSVL.

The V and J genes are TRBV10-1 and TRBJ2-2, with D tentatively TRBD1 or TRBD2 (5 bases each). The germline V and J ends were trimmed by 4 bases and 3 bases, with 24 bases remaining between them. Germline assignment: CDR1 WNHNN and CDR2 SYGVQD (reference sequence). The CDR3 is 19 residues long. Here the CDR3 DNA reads TGCGCCAGCAGTGGTACCACAAAGGGACCCAGGCTGGACACCGGGGAGCTGTTTTTT. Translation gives CASSGTTKGPRLDTGELFF.

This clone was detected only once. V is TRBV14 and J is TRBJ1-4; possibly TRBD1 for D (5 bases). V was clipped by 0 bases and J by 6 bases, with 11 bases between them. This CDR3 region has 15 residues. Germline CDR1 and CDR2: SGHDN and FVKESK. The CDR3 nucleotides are TGTGCCAGCAGCCAAGATATACAGGAATATGAAAAACTGTTTTTT. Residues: CASSQDIQEYEKLFF. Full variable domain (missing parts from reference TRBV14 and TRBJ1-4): EAGVTQFPSHSVIEKGQTVTLRCDPISGHDNLYWYRRVMGKEIKFLLHFVKESKQDESGMPNNRFLAERTGGTYSTLKVQPAELEDSGVYFCASSQDIQEYEKLFFGSGTQLSVL.